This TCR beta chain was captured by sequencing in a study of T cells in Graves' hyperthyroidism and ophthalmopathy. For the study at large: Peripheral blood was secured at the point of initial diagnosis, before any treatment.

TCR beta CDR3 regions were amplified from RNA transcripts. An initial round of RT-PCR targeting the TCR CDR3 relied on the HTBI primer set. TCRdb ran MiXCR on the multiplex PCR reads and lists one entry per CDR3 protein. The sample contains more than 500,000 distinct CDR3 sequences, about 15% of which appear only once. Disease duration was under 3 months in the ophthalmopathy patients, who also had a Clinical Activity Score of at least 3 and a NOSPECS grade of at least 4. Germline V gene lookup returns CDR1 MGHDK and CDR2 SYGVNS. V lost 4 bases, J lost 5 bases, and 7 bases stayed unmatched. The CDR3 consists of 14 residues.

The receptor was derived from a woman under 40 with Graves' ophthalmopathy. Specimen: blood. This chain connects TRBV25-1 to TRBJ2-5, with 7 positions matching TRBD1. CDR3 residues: CASSVTDRAETQYF. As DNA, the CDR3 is TGTGCCAGCAGTGTAACTGACAGGGCTGAGACCCAGTACTTC.